This T cell receptor (beta chain) was recovered during a study of cytomegalovirus exposure and HLA in healthy donors. Study details: The 550 to 700 first-cohort repertoires and the 130 or so validation repertoires shared the same platform, a later analysis reported. Overall study findings and caveats: Investigators reported 150 to 200 TCR beta chains as tied to cytomegalovirus.

Data came from immunoSEQ multiplex PCR; TCRdb stores just in-frame clones and leaves some out. The sample gives more than 85,000 clones, 85% to 95% of which show up once; around 1.1% is in the top ten. The CDR3 sequence is 15 residues long. J gave up 6 bases and V 7 bases, and 11 bases lay outside the gene matches. Per the germline V gene, CDR1 is MNHNS and CDR2 is SASEGT. As for this clone: As yet, its antigen is unknown.

This sequence originates from a woman in her 30s in good health and CMV-seropositive. Sequences were obtained from PBMCs. The rearrangement uses TRBV6-1 and TRBJ1-5; the match to TRBD1 covers 8 bases. Here the CDR3 DNA reads TGTGCCAGCACCGCAGTGTCAGGGGGCGGTCAGCCCCAGCATTTT. Amino acids: CASTAVSGGGQPQHF.